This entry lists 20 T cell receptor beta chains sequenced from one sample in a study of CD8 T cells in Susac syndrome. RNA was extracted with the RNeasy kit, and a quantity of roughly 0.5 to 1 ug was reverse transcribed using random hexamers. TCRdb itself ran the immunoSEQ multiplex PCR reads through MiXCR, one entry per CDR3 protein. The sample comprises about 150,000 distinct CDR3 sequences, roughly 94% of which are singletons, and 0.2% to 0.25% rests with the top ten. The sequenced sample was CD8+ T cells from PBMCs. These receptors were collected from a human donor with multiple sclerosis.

The CDR3 nucleotides are TGCAGTGCCATCATAAGACCCTCTAACGAGCAGTACTTC. Residues: CSAIIRPSNEQYF. V usage is TRBV20-1 and J usage is TRBJ2-7; unclear D gene. CDR3 length: 13 amino acids. The V end lost 6 bases, the J end lost 5 bases, and 17 bases lay between the germline ends. CDR1 DFQATT and CDR2 SNEGSKA come from the germline V gene (reference sequence).

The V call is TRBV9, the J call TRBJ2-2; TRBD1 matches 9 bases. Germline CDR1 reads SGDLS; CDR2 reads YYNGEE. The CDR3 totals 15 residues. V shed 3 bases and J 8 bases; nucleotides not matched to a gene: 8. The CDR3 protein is CASSGRDRALGELFF. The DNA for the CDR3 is TGTGCCAGCAGCGGCCGGGACAGGGCTTTAGGGGAGCTGTTTTTT.

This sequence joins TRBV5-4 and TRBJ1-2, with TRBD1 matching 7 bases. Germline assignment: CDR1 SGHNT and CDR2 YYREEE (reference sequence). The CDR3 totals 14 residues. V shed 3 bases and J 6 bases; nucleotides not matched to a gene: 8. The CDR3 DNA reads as TGTGCCAGCAGCTGGCCGTGGGACAGTGATGGCTACACCTTC. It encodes CASSWPWDSDGYTF.

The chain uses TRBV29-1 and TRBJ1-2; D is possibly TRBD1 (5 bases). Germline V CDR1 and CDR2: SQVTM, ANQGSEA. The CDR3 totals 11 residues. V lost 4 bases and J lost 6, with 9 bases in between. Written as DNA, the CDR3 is TGCAGCGTTGCCAGGGATAATGGCTACACCTTC. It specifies CSVARDNGYTF.

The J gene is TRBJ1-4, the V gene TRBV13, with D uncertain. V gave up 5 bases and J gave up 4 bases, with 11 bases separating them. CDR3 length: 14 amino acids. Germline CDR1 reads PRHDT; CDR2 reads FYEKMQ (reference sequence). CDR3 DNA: TGTGCCAGCAGCACGGTGGGGATTAATGAAAAACTGTTTTTT. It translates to CASSTVGINEKLFF.

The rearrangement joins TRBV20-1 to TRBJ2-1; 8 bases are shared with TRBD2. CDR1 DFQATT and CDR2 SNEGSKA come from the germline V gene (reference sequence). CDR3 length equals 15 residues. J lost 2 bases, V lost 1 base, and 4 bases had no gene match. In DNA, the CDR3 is TGCAGTGCTAGAGGTAGCGGGGAAACCTACAATGAGCAGTTCTTC. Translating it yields CSARGSGETYNEQFF.

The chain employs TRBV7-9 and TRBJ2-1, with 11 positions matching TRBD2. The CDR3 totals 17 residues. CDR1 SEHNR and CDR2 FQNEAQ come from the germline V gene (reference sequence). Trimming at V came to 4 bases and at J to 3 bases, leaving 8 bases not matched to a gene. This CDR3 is CASSSPPGLAVYNEQFF. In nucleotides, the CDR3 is TGTGCCAGCAGCTCACCCCCGGGACTAGCGGTCTACAATGAGCAGTTCTTC. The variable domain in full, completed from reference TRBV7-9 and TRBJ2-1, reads DTGVSQNPRHKITKRGQNVTFRCDPISEHNRLYWYRQTLGQGPEFLTYFQNEAQLEKSRLLSDRFSAERPKGSFSTLEIQRTEQGDSAMYLCASSSPPGLAVYNEQFFGPGTRLTVL.

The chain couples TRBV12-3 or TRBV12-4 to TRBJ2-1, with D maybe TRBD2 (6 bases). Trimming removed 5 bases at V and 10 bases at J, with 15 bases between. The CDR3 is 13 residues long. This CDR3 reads CASSPQWGREQFF. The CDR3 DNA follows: TGTGCCAGCAGTCCTCAATGGGGGAGGGAGCAGTTCTTC.

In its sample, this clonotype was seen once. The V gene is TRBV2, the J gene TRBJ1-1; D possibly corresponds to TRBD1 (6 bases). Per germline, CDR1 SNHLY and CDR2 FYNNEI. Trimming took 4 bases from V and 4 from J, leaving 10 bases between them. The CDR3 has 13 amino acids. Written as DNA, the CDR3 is TGTGCCAGCAGTGTCAGGGGAGTCACTGAAGCTTTCTTT. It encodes CASSVRGVTEAFF.

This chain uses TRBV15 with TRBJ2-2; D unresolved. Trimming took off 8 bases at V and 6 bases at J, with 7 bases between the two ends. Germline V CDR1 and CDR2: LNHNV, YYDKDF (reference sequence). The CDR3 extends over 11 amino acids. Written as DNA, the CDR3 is TGTGCCACCTCTCAATCCGGGGAGCTGTTTTTT. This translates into CATSQSGELFF. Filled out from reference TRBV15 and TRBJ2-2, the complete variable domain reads DAMVIQNPRYQVTQFGKPVTLSCSQTLNHNVMYWYQQKSSQAPKLLFHYYDKDFNNEADTPDNFQSRRPNTSFCFLDIRSPGLGDTAMYLCATSQSGELFFGEGSRLTVL.

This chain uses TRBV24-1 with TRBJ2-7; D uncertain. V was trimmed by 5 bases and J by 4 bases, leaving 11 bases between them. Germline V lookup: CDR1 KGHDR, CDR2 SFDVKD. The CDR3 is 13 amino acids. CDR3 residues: CATSGAYGYEQYF. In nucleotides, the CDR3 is TGTGCCACCAGTGGGGCTTACGGGTACGAGCAGTACTTC.

This CDR3 is CASSSTGGYSPLHF. For the CDR3, the DNA is TGTGCCAGCAGCTCAACAGGGGGTTACTCACCCCTCCACTTT. The V call is TRBV9, the J call TRBJ1-6; 8 bases align to TRBD1. This CDR3 region has 14 residues. The V gene end was trimmed by 4 bases and the J gene end by 10 bases; junction bases not matched to a gene: 7. Looked up from germline, CDR1 is SGDLS and CDR2 is YYNGEE.

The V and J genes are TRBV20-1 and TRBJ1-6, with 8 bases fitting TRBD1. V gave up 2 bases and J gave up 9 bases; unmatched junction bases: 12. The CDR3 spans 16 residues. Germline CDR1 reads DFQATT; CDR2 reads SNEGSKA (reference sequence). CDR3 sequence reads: CSARSRGQGPSSPLHF. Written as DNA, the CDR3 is TGCAGTGCTAGATCCCGAGGACAGGGTCCGAGTTCACCCCTCCACTTT.

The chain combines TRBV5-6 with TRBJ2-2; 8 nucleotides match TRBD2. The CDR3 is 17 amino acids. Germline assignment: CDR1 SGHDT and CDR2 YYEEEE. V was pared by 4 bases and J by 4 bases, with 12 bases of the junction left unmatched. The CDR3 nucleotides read TGTGCCAGCAGCGCTACGGGCACTAGCGGATTCACCGGGGAGCTGTTTTTT. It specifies CASSATGTSGFTGELFF.

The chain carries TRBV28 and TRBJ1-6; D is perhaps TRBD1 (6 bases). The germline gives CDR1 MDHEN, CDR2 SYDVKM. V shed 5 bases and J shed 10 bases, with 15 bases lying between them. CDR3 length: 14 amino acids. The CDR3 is CASSLWGGGSPLHF. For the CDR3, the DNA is TGTGCCAGCAGTCTCTGGGGGGGCGGATCACCCCTCCACTTT.

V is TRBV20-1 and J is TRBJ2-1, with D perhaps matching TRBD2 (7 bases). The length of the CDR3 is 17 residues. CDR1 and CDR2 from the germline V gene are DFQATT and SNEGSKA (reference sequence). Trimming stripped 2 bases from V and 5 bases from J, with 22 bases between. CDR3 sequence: CSARPKIPGGLNNEQFF. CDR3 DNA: TGCAGTGCTAGACCGAAGATCCCCGGGGGGCTCAACAATGAGCAGTTCTTC.

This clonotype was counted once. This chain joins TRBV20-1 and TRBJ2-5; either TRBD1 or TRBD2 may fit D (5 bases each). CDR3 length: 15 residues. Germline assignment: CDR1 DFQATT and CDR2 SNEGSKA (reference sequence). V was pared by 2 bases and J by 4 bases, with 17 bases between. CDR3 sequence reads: CSARSRDGLRETQYF. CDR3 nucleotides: TGCAGTGCTAGAAGCCGGGACGGCCTAAGAGAGACCCAGTACTTC.

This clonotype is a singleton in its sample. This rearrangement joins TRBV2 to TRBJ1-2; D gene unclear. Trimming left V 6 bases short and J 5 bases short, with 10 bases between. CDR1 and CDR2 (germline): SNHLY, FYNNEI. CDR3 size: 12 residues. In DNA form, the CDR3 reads TGTGCCAGCAGGGGGAGGGCTTATGGCTACACCTTC. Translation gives CASRGRAYGYTF.

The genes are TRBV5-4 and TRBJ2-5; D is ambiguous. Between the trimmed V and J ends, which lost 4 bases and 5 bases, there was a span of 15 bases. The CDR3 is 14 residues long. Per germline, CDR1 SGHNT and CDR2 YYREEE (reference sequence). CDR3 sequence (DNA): TGTGCCAGCAGCCCCCCGGACCAACTGGAGACCCAGTACTTC. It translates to CASSPPDQLETQYF.

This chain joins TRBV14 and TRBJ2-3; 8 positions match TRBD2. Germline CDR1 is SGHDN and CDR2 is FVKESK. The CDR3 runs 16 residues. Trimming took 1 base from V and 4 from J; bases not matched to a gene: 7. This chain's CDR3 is CASSQADRGGPDTQYF. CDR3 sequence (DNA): TGTGCCAGCAGCCAAGCGGACCGGGGGGGTCCAGATACGCAGTATTTT.